The 8 T cell receptor beta chains below come from one sample, sequenced in a study of response to subunit inactivated influenza vaccine. TCRdb analysed the RT-PCR reads with MiXCR anew, one entry per CDR3 protein. The sample has approximately 500,000 distinct CDR3 sequences, under 25% seen once. The same data also contributed to another study, on T cells expressing NK-cell markers. That source notes: 5'RACE template switching with UMIs produced the TCR beta cDNA.

The material was CD4+ T cells sorted from PBMCs, obtained approximately 12 days after vaccination. The receptors stem from a man in his forties or fifties who received an inactivated influenza vaccine.

The V gene is TRBV18, the J gene TRBJ1-2; 10 bases align to TRBD1. V trimming: 6 bases; J trimming: 4 bases; junction bases outside the gene matches: 8. Germline values: CDR1 KGHSH, CDR2 LQKENI. There are 15 residues in the CDR3. CDR3 protein: CASSPGQGPSYGYTF. DNA of the CDR3: TGTGCCAGCTCCCCGGGACAGGGGCCCTCCTATGGCTACACCTTC. Using reference TRBV18 and TRBJ1-2 for the parts outside the CDR3, the full variable domain is NAGVMQNPRHLVRRRGQEARLRCSPMKGHSHVYWYRQLPEEGLKFMVYLQKENIIDESGMPKERFSAEFPKEGPSILRIQQVVRGDSAAYFCASSPGQGPSYGYTFGSGTRLTVV.

This clonotype was observed at least ten times. The gene calls are TRBV7-2 and TRBJ2-2; 7 positions agree with TRBD1. Germline-derived CDR1 and CDR2 are SGHTA and FQGNSA. CDR3 length: 14 amino acids. V dropped 8 bases and J dropped 3; count of bases not matched to a gene: 6. CDR3 loop: CASGRDRHTGELFF. The CDR3 region has the DNA TGTGCCAGCGGCCGGGACAGACACACCGGGGAGCTGTTTTTT.

This clonotype was counted between two and nine times. At one end the junction does not follow the germline gene, possibly because of a read error. V is TRBV20-1 and J is TRBJ2-5, with TRBD2 identical over 10 bases. The CDR3 sequence is 13 residues long. The germline gives CDR1 DFQATT, CDR2 SNEGSKA (reference sequence). CDR3 coding DNA: TGCAGTGCTAGAGATTGGGGTAGCGGGGGGCCGGAGTTC. Its protein is CSARDWGSGGPEF.

The chain employs TRBV5-4 and TRBJ1-2; tentative D call: TRBD1 (5 bases). The CDR3 is 14 amino acids. V gave up 4 bases and J gave up 1 base, with 11 bases separating them. The germline V gene has CDR1 SGHNT and CDR2 YYREEE (reference sequence). CDR3 DNA sequence: TGTGCCAGCAGCCTGCTCGACAGTAACTATGGCTACACCTTC. Encoded protein: CASSLLDSNYGYTF.

The rearrangement links TRBV4-1 to TRBJ2-2; 7 nucleotides align to TRBD2. The V segment lost 0 bases and the J segment 6 bases; nucleotides outside the gene matches: 7. CDR3 length: 16 residues. Germline-derived CDR1 and CDR2 are MGHRA and YSYEKL. The CDR3 coding sequence is TGCGCCAGCAGCCAAGAACAACTAGCGAGGGCCGGGGAGCTGTTTTTT. Translated: CASSQEQLARAGELFF.

J is TRBJ2-7 and V is TRBV12-3 or TRBV12-4; either TRBD1 or TRBD2 may supply D (5 bases each). The V end was cut by 5 bases, the J end by 5 bases, with 10 bases between. The CDR3 runs 12 residues. In DNA, the CDR3 is TGTGCCAGCAGTACTTGGGGGAACGAGCAGTACTTC. Translating gives CASSTWGNEQYF.

This clonotype was seen only a few times. The CDR3 DNA follows: TGCAGTGCTAAGAGCCGGGGCACAGATACGCAGTATTTT. This sequence encodes CSAKSRGTDTQYF. The V and J genes are TRBV20-1 and TRBJ2-3; D is unresolved. Germline V CDR1 and CDR2: DFQATT, SNEGSKA (reference sequence). The CDR3 extends over 13 amino acids. Trimming shortened V by 4 bases and J by 1 base, and 9 bases separated the two germline ends.

The chain links TRBV6-5 to TRBJ1-1, with D perhaps TRBD1 (5 bases). CDR3 length equals 18 residues. The germline gives CDR1 MNHEY, CDR2 SVGAGI. V lost 0 bases and J 1 base, leaving 18 bases between the germline ends. The CDR3 protein is CASSYSVRGGSRNTEAFF. CDR3 bases: TGTGCCAGCAGTTACTCTGTTCGGGGGGGATCGAGGAACACTGAAGCTTTCTTT.